A single sample is the source of the 14 T cell receptor beta chains below, sequenced in a study of shared clonotypes between healthy human individuals. Profiling relied on immunoSEQ multiplex PCR, and the TCRdb table lists in-frame clones only, not all of them. This sample yields about 2.1 million clones, of which roughly 93% are seen a single time; over 1.5% belongs to the top ten. Naive CD8 cells lacked CD45RO and underwent positive selection for CCR7, leaving out terminally differentiated effector memory CD45RA+ cells. Material for sequencing was naive CD8+ T cells from PBMCs. These receptor sequences come from a young man in good health. Some clones in this sample may be carry-over from other donors' samples.

The chain couples TRBV7-6 to TRBJ1-5; 12 bases fit TRBD1. This CDR3 is built from 20 residues. The V and J ends lost 2 bases and 0 bases, in that order; junction bases with no gene match: 11. The germline CDR1 and CDR2 sequences are SGHVS and FNYEAQ. CDR3 amino acids: CASSLPVVGQGAGSNQPQHF. DNA of the CDR3: TGTGCCAGCAGCTTACCGGTCGTGGGACAGGGGGCAGGTAGCAATCAGCCCCAGCATTTT.

This CDR3 reads CASSLAWDYATDTQYF. The CDR3 DNA sequence: TGTGCCAGCAGCTTAGCCTGGGACTATGCCACAGATACGCAGTATTTT. This chain uses TRBV7-9 with TRBJ2-3; 7 bases map to TRBD2. CDR1 and CDR2 from the germline V gene are SEHNR and FQNEAQ (reference sequence). The junction had 5 bases not matched to a gene; V was cut back by 0 bases and J by 2 bases. CDR3 length: 16 amino acids.

The chain employs TRBV5-1 and TRBJ1-2, with 7 bases identical to TRBD1. Per germline, CDR1 SGHRS and CDR2 YFSETQ. CDR3 length: 12 residues. The J segment lost 8 bases and the V segment lost 4 bases, leaving 5 bases of the junction unmatched. CDR3 region: CASSKTGEGYTF. Here the CDR3 DNA reads TGCGCCAGCAGCAAAACAGGGGAGGGCTACACCTTC.

This clone has a handful of counts. The V and J genes are TRBV6-1 and TRBJ1-5; D ambiguous. Trimming shortened V by 6 bases and J by 8 bases, and 14 bases separated the two germline ends. The germline V gene encodes CDR1 MNHNS and CDR2 SASEGT. The CDR3 is made up of 13 amino acids. CDR3 sequence (DNA): TGTGCCAGCAGCTTAATCTCCTTGGAGCCCCAGCATTTT. Its protein product is CASSLISLEPQHF.

The chain carries TRBV25-1 and TRBJ2-1, with D unclear. The CDR3 has 11 residues. Trimming took off 2 bases at V and 15 bases at J, with 11 bases between the two ends. The germline V gene has CDR1 MGHDK and CDR2 SYGVNS. The CDR3 spells CASSEQTFRFF. The CDR3 nucleotides read TGTGCCAGCAGTGAACAAACATTTCGGTTCTTC.

V and J are TRBV7-9 and TRBJ1-2; D perhaps matches TRBD1 (6 bases). This CDR3 has 17 amino acids. Per germline, CDR1 SEHNR and CDR2 FQNEAQ (reference sequence). With 8 bases removed from V and 2 bases from J, the gap between germline ends came to 24 bases. The CDR3 nucleotides are TGTGCCAGCCGACTACCTCCAGGGGCGACGCTAAACTATGGCTACACCTTC. Its translation is CASRLPPGATLNYGYTF.

This rearrangement joins TRBV27 to TRBJ1-1, with a weak D call TRBD1 (6 bases). This CDR3 has 13 amino acids. Germline values: CDR1 MNHEY, CDR2 SMNVEV (reference sequence). V shed 7 bases and J shed 5 bases, with 14 bases lying between them. CDR3 protein: CASTSLGGTEAFF. CDR3 coding DNA: TGTGCCAGCACTTCTTTAGGGGGTACTGAAGCTTTCTTT.

As DNA, the CDR3 is TGTGCCAGCAGCGTAGCCGGTAGGGTGGGGAGGGCCGATGAGCAGTTCTTC. Protein: CASSVAGRVGRADEQFF. This chain joins TRBV9 and TRBJ2-1, with 7 bases matching TRBD2. The CDR3 runs 17 residues. From germline, CDR1 is SGDLS and CDR2 YYNGEE. Unmatched junction bases numbered 14, after V lost 0 bases and J lost 8 bases.

This chain's CDR3 is CASSQGSGLAGGPANTGELFF. CDR3 nucleotide sequence: TGTGCCAGCAGCCAAGGATCAGGACTAGCGGGAGGCCCCGCGAACACCGGGGAGCTGTTTTTT. V usage is TRBV4-2 and J usage is TRBJ2-2; TRBD2 agrees at 14 bases. V was clipped by 1 base and J by 0 bases; unmatched bases: 10. Germline assignment: CDR1 LGHNA and CDR2 YNFKEQ. The CDR3 runs to 21 residues.

The chain employs TRBV10-3 and TRBJ2-7; D may correspond to TRBD1 or TRBD2 (6 bases each). Germline values: CDR1 ENHRY, CDR2 SYGVKD. The CDR3 length is 12 residues. V was shortened by 3 bases and J by 7 bases, with 10 bases between the two germline ends. CDR3 DNA sequence: TGTGCCATCAGTGAAGGAGGGGGAGAGCAGTACTTC. It is translated as CAISEGGGEQYF.

V and J are TRBV14 and TRBJ1-2; no reliable D call. V shed 4 bases and J shed 6 bases, with 9 bases lying between them. CDR1 and CDR2 from the germline V gene are SGHDN and FVKESK. This CDR3 has 12 residues. The CDR3 spells CASSPGVNGYTF. In DNA form, the CDR3 reads TGTGCCAGCAGCCCAGGTGTTAATGGCTACACCTTC. The full variable domain, in which reference TRBV14 and TRBJ1-2 provide the parts outside the CDR3, is EAGVTQFPSHSVIEKGQTVTLRCDPISGHDNLYWYRRVMGKEIKFLLHFVKESKQDESGMPNNRFLAERTGGTYSTLKVQPAELEDSGVYFCASSPGVNGYTFGSGTRLTVV.

The chain has TRBV27 and TRBJ1-2; D possibly corresponds to TRBD1 (6 bases). This CDR3 comprises 15 residues. The V end lost 2 bases, the J end lost 8 bases, and 18 bases lay between the germline ends. The germline CDR1 and CDR2 sequences are MNHEY and SMNVEV (reference sequence). CDR3 DNA sequence: TGTGCCAGCAGTTTAAAGGGTCAGGGGAAGAACGGCTACACCTTC. Its protein product is CASSLKGQGKNGYTF.

This rearrangement joins TRBV27 to TRBJ2-7; TRBD1 or TRBD2 may be the D gene (6 bases each). The V and J ends lost 7 bases and 5 bases respectively, with 18 bases between them. Germline CDR1 reads MNHEY; CDR2 reads SMNVEV (reference sequence). There are 14 residues in the CDR3. CDR3 in DNA: TGTGCCAGCAACGCTGGGGGGCCGGTAAACGAGCAGTACTTC. Translation gives CASNAGGPVNEQYF.

The V call is TRBV6-1, the J call TRBJ2-5; no reliable D call. Per germline, CDR1 MNHNS and CDR2 SASEGT. CDR3 length: 15 amino acids. V lost 3 bases, J lost 0 bases, and 11 bases lay in between. This CDR3 is CASSDLWVHQETQYF. CDR3 nucleotides: TGTGCCAGCAGTGACCTTTGGGTGCACCAAGAGACCCAGTACTTC.